The clone carrying this T cell receptor (beta chain) was counted many times. Germline CDR1 is DFQATT and CDR2 is SNEGSKA (reference sequence). V was cut by 6 bases and J by 5 bases, with 11 bases left in between. The CDR3 consists of 12 residues. The data were taken from a study of T cells in Graves' hyperthyroidism and ophthalmopathy. Amplification yielded TCR beta CDR3 regions, with RNA transcripts as the source. First-round RT-PCR targeting the TCR CDR3 was performed with the HTBI primer set. TCRdb called the multiplex PCR reads again in MiXCR, with one record for every CDR3 protein. Here the sample spans a few hundred thousand distinct CDR3 sequences, around 15% being singletons.

The material sequenced was blood. The clonotype was recovered from a woman aged 55-70 years with Graves' ophthalmopathy. This chain connects TRBV20-1 to TRBJ1-5, with TRBD1 as a possible D gene (6 bases). CDR3 residues: CSAKGGYQPQHF. CDR3 sequence (DNA): TGCAGTGCAAAAGGGGGGTATCAGCCCCAGCATTTT.